These 9 T cell receptor beta chains originate from one sample sequenced in a study of T cells in Graves' hyperthyroidism and ophthalmopathy. The CDR3 regions of TCR beta were amplified from RNA transcripts. With the HTBI primer set, the TCR CDR3 went through a first round of RT-PCR. One entry per CDR3 protein results from TCRdb running MiXCR on the multiplex PCR reads. This table has around 620,000 distinct CDR3 sequences, roughly 17% appearing once. Sample: blood. Source of these receptors: a woman aged 25 to 39 with Graves' hyperthyroidism.

This clonotype occurred many times. This chain connects TRBV29-1 to TRBJ2-7, with D perhaps matching TRBD2 (6 bases). V gave up 4 bases and J gave up 3 bases, with 13 bases separating them. CDR1 is SQVTM and CDR2 is ANQGSEA in the germline V gene. The CDR3 totals 13 residues. The CDR3 here is CSVVEGIRYEQYF. CDR3 DNA: TGCAGCGTTGTGGAGGGGATTCGCTACGAGCAGTACTTC.

This clonotype was detected ten times or more. The rearrangement links TRBV6-1 to TRBJ1-1, with D hard to call. CDR1 is MNHNS and CDR2 is SASEGT in the germline V gene. The V end was cut by 3 bases, the J end by 0 bases, with 8 bases between. This CDR3 region has 14 residues. The CDR3 sequence: CASSDHLMNTEAFF. For the CDR3, the DNA is TGTGCCAGCAGTGACCATCTGATGAACACTGAAGCTTTCTTT.

This clonotype came up a few times. Here the CDR3 reads CASSRGTGNYEQYF. CDR3 in DNA: TGTGCCAGCAGCCGTGGGACAGGGAACTACGAGCAGTACTTC. The chain employs TRBV7-6 and TRBJ2-7; 9 positions match TRBD1. The CDR3 length is 14 residues. V lost 5 bases to trimming and J lost 3 bases; unmatched junction nucleotides: 5. The germline V gene encodes CDR1 SGHVS and CDR2 FNYEAQ. Full variable domain (outside the CDR3, taken from reference TRBV7-6 and TRBJ2-7): GAGVSQSPRYKVTKRGQDVALRCDPISGHVSLYWYRQALGQGPEFLTYFNYEAQQDKSGLPNDRFSAERPEGSISTLTIQRTEQRDSAMYRCASSRGTGNYEQYFGPGTRLTVT.

The table lists this clonotype with many counts. CDR3 sequence reads: CASSLAWGRLISYEQYF. Written as DNA, the CDR3 is TGTGCCAGCAGCTTAGCCTGGGGACGCCTCATATCCTACGAGCAGTACTTC. This chain links TRBV7-2 with TRBJ2-7, with D perhaps assigned TRBD1 or TRBD2 (5 bases each). With 0 bases removed from V and 1 base from J, the gap between germline ends came to 16 bases. The CDR3 sequence is 17 residues long. CDR1 SGHTA and CDR2 FQGNSA come from the germline V gene.

This clonotype appeared many times. The V and J genes are TRBV28 and TRBJ2-1; D may correspond to TRBD1 or TRBD2 (6 bases each). V lost 6 bases to trimming and J lost 7 bases, with 19 bases between them. This CDR3 is built from 15 residues. Germline V lookup: CDR1 MDHEN, CDR2 SYDVKM. The CDR3 sequence is CASSPEGERRNEQFF. The CDR3 DNA follows: TGTGCCAGCAGCCCGGAGGGGGAACGTCGAAATGAGCAGTTCTTC.

V usage is TRBV15 and J usage is TRBJ1-5, with no clear D. V dropped 2 bases and J dropped 1 base, with 9 bases sitting between them. CDR3 length: 15 residues. Germline V lookup: CDR1 LNHNV, CDR2 YYDKDF (reference sequence). Here the CDR3 reads CATSRFGESNQPQHF. The CDR3, as DNA: TGTGCCACCAGCAGATTTGGGGAAAGCAATCAGCCCCAGCATTTT.

This clonotype was observed many times. The V call is TRBV28, the J call TRBJ1-2; D might be TRBD1 (6 bases). There are 16 residues in the CDR3. CDR1 and CDR2 from the germline V gene are MDHEN and SYDVKM. The V end was cut by 3 bases, the J end by 7 bases, with 21 bases between. CDR3 in amino acids: CASSFIAAGDIRGYTF. The CDR3 coding sequence is TGTGCCAGCAGTTTTATAGCCGCAGGGGATATACGTGGCTACACCTTC.

The rearrangement uses TRBV19 and TRBJ2-1; TRBD1 is a possible D gene (6 bases). Trimming took off 8 bases at V and 6 bases at J, with 11 bases between the two ends. The CDR3 sequence is 12 residues long. Germline V CDR1 and CDR2: LNHDA, SQIVND (reference sequence). CDR3 protein: CASVTGSNEQFF. The CDR3 nucleotides are TGTGCCAGTGTTACAGGGTCCAATGAGCAGTTCTTC.

CDR3 nucleotide sequence: TGTGCCAGTAGTCGCCAAGAGACAGCCTCCTACGAGCAGTACTTC. Translated: CASSRQETASYEQYF. The chain has TRBV19 and TRBJ2-7; D may be TRBD1 (5 bases). Germline loops: CDR1 LNHDA, CDR2 SQIVND (reference sequence). Trimming pared 5 bases from V and 0 bases from J, leaving 14 bases between. The CDR3 runs to 15 residues.